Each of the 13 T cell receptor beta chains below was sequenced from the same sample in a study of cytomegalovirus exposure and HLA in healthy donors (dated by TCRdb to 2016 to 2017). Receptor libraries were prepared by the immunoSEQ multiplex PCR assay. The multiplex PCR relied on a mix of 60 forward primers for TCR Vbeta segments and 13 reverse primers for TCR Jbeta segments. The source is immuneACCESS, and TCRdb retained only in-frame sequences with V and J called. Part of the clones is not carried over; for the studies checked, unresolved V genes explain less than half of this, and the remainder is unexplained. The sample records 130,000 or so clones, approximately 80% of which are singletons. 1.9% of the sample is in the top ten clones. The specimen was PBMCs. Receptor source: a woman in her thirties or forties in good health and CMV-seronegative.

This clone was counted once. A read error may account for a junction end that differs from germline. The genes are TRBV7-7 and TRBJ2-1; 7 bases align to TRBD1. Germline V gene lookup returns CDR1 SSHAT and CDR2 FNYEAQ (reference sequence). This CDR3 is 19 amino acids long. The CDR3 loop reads CASRNPINKDRATENEQFF. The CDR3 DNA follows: TGTGCTAGCAGGAACCCCATTAATAAAGACAGGGCAACGGAGAATGAGCAGTTCTTC. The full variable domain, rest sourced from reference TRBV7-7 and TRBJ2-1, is GAGVSQSPRYKVTKRGQDVTLRCDPISSHATLYWYQQALGQGPEFLTYFNYEAQPDKSGLPSDRFSAERPEGSISTLTIQRTEQRDSAMYRCASRNPINKDRATENEQFFGPGTRLTVL.

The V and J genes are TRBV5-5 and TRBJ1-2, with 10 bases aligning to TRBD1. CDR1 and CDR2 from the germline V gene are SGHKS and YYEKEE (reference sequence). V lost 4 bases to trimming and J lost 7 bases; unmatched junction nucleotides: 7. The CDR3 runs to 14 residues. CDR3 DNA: TGTGCCAGCAGCCGTGCCGGGACAGGGGCTGGCTACACCTTC. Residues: CASSRAGTGAGYTF.

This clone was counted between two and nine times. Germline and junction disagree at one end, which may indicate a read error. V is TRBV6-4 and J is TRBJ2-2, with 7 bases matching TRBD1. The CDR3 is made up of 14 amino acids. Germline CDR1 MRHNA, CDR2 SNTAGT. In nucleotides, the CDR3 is TGTGCCAGCAGCAAGACAGGGAACACGGGGGAGCTGTTTTTT. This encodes CASSKTGNTGELFF.

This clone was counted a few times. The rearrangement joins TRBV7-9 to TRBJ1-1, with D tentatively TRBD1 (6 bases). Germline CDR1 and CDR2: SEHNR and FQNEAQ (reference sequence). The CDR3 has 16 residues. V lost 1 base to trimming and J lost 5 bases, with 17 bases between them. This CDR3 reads CASSLGRGGAGTEAFF. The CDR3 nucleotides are TGTGCCAGCAGCTTAGGCAGGGGAGGGGCAGGGACTGAAGCTTTCTTT.

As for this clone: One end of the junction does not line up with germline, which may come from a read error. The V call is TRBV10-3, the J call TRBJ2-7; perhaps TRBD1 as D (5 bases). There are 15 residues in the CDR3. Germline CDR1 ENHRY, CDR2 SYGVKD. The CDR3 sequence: CAIGEEQGWSGEQYF. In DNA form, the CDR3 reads TGTGCCATCGGTGAGGAGCAGGGCTGGTCTGGAGAGCAGTACTTC.

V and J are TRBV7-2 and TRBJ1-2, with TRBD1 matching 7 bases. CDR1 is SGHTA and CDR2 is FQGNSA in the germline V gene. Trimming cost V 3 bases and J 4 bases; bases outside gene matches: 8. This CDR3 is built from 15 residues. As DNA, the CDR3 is TGTGCCAGCAGCTTGTCGCAGGGGGTTGGCTATGGCTACACCTTC. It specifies CASSLSQGVGYGYTF. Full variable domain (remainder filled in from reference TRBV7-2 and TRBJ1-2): GAGVSQSPSNKVTEKGKDVELRCDPISGHTALYWYRQSLGQGLEFLIYFQGNSAPDKSGLPSDRFSAERTGGSVSTLTIQRTQQEDSAVYLCASSLSQGVGYGYTFGSGTRLTVV.

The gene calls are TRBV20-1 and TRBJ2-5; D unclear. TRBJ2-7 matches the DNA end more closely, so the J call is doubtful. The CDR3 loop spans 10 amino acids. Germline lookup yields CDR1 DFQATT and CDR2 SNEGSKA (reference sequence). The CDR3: CSAFYYEQYF. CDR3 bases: TGCAGTGCTTTTTACTACGAGCAGTACTTC.

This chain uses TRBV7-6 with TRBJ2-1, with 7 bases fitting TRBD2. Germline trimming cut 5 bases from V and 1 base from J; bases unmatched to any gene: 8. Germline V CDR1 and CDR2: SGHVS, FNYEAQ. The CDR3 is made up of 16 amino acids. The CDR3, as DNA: TGTGCCAGCAGCATTCATGGCGGGAGTTCCTACAATGAGCAGTTCTTC. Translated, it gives CASSIHGGSSYNEQFF.

The CDR3 spells CASSLTGANTEAFF. CDR3 nucleotides: TGCGCCAGCAGCTTGACAGGAGCGAACACTGAAGCTTTCTTT. The V call is TRBV5-1, the J call TRBJ1-1; TRBD1 is a possible D gene (5 bases). V was clipped by 1 base and J by 1 base, with 8 bases between them. Germline CDR1 reads SGHRS; CDR2 reads YFSETQ. The CDR3 totals 14 residues.

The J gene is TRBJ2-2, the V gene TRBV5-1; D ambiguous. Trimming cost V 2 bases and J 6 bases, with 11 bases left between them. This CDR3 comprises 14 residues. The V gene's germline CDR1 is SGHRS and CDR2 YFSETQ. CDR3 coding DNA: TGCGCCAGCAGCTTCGGAGCGAGCCCCGGGGAGCTGTTTTTT. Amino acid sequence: CASSFGASPGELFF.

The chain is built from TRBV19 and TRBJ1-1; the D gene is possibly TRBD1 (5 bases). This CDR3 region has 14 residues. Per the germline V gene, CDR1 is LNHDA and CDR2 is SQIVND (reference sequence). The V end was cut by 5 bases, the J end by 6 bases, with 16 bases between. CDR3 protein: CASSARWGGAEAFF. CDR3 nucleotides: TGTGCCAGTAGTGCGAGATGGGGGGGGGCTGAAGCTTTCTTT.

CDR3 region: CASSYAGGPNTQYF. Written as DNA, the CDR3 is TGTGCCAGCAGTTACGCGGGAGGGCCAAATACGCAGTATTTT. The gene calls are TRBV6-5 and TRBJ2-3, with TRBD2 matching 9 bases. The CDR3 spans 14 residues. Germline CDR1 MNHEY, CDR2 SVGAGI. V shed 2 bases, J shed 7 bases, and the junction held 4 bases outside the gene matches.

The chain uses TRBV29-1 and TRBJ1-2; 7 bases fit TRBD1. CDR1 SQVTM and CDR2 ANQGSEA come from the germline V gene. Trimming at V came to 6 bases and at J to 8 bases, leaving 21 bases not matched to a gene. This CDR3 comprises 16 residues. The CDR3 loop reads CSVENWIEGAEGGYTF. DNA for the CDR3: TGCAGCGTAGAGAATTGGATCGAGGGGGCGGAAGGAGGCTACACCTTC.